The clone carrying this T cell receptor beta chain has just one count. Its antigen remains unidentified. Time point: cycle 4 day 1 (C4D1), after five to seven weeks of nivolumab. With no exception, relapse followed autologous stem cell transplantation in all patients, and brentuximab vedotin exposure varied. Each best response was a complete response, a partial response or progressive disease. Germline assignment: CDR1 MDHEN and CDR2 SYDVKM. V was clipped by 5 bases and J by 7 bases, with 15 bases between them. This CDR3 contains 14 residues. The sample comes from a study of PD-1 blockade in classical Hodgkin lymphoma. General study findings and limits: Prior therapy or disease activity may underlie the repertoire differences, whose causes remain undefined. Before treatment, complete responders showed about the same diversity as newly diagnosed patients.

The protocol was immunoSEQ multiplex PCR, while the TCRdb copy is restricted to in-frame clones and leaves out a portion. The table has tens of thousands of clones, 90% seen once. The input for sequencing was peripheral blood mononuclear cells (PBMCs), taken before the fourth cycle of nivolumab. The chain carries TRBV28 and TRBJ1-5; D might be TRBD1 (6 bases). This sequence was found in a human donor with classical Hodgkin lymphoma. The CDR3 DNA reads TGTGCCAGCAGTATATCAGGGGTGGGGCAGCCCCAGCATTTT. This encodes CASSISGVGQPQHF.